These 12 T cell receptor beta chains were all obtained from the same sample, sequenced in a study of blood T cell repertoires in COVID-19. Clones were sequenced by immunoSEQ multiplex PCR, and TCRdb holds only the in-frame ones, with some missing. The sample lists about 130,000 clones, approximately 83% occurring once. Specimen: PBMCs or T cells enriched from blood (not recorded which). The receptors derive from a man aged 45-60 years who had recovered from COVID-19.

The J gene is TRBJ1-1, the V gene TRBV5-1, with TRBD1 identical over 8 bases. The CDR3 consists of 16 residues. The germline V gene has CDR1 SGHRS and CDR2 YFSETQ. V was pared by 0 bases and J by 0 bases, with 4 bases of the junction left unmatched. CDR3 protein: CASSLGQGQMNTEAFF. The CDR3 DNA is TGCGCCAGCAGCTTGGGACAGGGGCAAATGAACACTGAAGCTTTCTTT.

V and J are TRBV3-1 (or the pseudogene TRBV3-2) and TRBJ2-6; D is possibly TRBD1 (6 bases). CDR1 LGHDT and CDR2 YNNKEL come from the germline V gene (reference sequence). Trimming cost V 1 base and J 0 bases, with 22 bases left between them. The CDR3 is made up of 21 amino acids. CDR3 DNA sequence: TGTGCCAGCAGCCAAGGTCCCCAGGGACACCCCGCCAACTCTGGGGCCAACGTCCTGACTTTC. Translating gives CASSQGPQGHPANSGANVLTF.

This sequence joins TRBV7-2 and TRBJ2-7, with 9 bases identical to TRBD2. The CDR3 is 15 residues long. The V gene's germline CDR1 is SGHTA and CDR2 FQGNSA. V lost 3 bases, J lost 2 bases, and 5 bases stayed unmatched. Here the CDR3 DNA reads TGTGCCAGCAGCTTTTCTAGCGGGGACACCTACGAGCAGTACTTC. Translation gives CASSFSSGDTYEQYF. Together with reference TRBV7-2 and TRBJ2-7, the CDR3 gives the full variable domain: GAGVSQSPSNKVTEKGKDVELRCDPISGHTALYWYRQSLGQGLEFLIYFQGNSAPDKSGLPSDRFSAERTGGSVSTLTIQRTQQEDSAVYLCASSFSSGDTYEQYFGPGTRLTVT.

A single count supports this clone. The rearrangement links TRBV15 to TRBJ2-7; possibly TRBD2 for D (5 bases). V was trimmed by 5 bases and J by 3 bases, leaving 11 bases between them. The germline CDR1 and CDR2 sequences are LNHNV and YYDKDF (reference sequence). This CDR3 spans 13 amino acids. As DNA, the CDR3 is TGTGCCACCAGCCAAACGGGGAGCTACGAGCAGTACTTC. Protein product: CATSQTGSYEQYF.

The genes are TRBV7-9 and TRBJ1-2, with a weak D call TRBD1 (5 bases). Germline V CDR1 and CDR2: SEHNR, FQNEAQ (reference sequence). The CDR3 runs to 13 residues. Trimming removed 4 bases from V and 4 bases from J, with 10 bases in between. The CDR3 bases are TGTGCCAGCAGCTCGACAGCCTCCTATGGCTACACCTTC. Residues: CASSSTASYGYTF.

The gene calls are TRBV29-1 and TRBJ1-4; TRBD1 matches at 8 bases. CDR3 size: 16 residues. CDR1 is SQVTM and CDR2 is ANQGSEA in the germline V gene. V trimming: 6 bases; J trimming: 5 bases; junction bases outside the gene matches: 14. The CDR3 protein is CSVSGTGLLANEKLFF. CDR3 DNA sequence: TGCAGCGTCTCCGGGACAGGCCTACTGGCCAATGAAAAACTGTTTTTT. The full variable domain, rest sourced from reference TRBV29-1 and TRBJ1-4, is SAVISQKPSRDICQRGTSLTIQCQVDSQVTMMFWYRQQPGQSLTLIATANQGSEATYESGFVIDKFPISRPNLTFSTLTVSNMSPEDSSIYLCSVSGTGLLANEKLFFGSGTQLSVL.

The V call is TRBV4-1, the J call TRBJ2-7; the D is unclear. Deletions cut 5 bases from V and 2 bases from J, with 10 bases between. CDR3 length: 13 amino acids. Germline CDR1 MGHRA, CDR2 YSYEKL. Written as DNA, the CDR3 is TGCGCCAGCAGCGTAACAACTACCTACGAGCAGTACTTC. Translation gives CASSVTTTYEQYF.

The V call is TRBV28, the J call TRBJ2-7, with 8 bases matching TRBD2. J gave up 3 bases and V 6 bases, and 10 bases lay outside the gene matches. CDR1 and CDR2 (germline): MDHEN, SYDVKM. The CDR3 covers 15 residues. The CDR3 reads CASREVGGASYEQYF. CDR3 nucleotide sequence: TGTGCCAGCAGGGAGGTCGGGGGGGCAAGCTACGAGCAGTACTTC. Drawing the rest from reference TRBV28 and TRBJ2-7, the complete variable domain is DVKVTQSSRYLVKRTGEKVFLECVQDMDHENMFWYRQDPGLGLRLIYFSYDVKMKEKGDIPEGYSVSREKKERFSLILESASTNQTSMYLCASREVGGASYEQYFGPGTRLTVT.

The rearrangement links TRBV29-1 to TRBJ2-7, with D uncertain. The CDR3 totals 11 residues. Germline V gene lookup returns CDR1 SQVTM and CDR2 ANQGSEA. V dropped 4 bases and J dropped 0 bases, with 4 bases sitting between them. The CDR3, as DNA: TGCAGCGTTGCGAGCTCCTACGAGCAGTACTTC. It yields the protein CSVASSYEQYF.

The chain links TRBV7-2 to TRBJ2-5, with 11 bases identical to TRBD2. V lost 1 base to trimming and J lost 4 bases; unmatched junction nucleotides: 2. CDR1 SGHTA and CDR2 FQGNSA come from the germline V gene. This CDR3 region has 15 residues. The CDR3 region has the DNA TGTGCCAGCAGCTTAGATACTAGCGGGGGAGAGACCCAGTACTTC. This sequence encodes CASSLDTSGGETQYF.

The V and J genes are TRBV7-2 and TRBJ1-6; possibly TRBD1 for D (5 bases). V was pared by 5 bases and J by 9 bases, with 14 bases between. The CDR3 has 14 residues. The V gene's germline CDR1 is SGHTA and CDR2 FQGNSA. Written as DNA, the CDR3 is TGTGCCAGCAGCGAAGTGGGGCCCTCTTCACCCCTCCACTTT. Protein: CASSEVGPSSPLHF.

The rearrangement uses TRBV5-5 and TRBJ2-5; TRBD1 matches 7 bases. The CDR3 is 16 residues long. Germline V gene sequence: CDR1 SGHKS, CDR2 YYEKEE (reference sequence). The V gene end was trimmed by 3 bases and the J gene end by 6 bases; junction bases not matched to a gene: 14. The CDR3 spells CASSSWTGEVVKTQYF. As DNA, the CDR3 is TGTGCCAGCAGCTCGTGGACAGGAGAGGTGGTGAAGACCCAGTACTTC.